The sequence of this T cell receptor beta chain was determined in a study of monozygotic twins with inflammatory bowel disease. The authors isolated total RNA from whole blood without sorting T cells. General study results and limits: It was in IBD patients that TCRbeta diversity (inverse Simpson) was lower than in healthy co-twins. Perhaps reflecting limited power, concordant and discordant twins did not differ in repertoire similarity.

Template switching introduced UMIs that contain a 6-nucleotide sample barcode. With the 5' RACE reads reprocessed, TCRdb shows one record per CDR3 protein and no DNA. This table lists 400,000 to 500,000 distinct CDR3 sequences. On this clonotype: Its specificity is unknown.

This CDR3 region has 15 residues. Germline CDR1 SGHVS, CDR2 FNYEAQ. The sequenced material came from blood. The receptor was derived from a human donor with ulcerative colitis or Crohn's disease, or a healthy co-twin of an affected twin (not recorded which). The V and J genes are TRBV7-6 and TRBJ2-5; TCRdb's D call of TRBD1 is untestable without DNA. The CDR3 protein is CASSMGGAGSETQYF.